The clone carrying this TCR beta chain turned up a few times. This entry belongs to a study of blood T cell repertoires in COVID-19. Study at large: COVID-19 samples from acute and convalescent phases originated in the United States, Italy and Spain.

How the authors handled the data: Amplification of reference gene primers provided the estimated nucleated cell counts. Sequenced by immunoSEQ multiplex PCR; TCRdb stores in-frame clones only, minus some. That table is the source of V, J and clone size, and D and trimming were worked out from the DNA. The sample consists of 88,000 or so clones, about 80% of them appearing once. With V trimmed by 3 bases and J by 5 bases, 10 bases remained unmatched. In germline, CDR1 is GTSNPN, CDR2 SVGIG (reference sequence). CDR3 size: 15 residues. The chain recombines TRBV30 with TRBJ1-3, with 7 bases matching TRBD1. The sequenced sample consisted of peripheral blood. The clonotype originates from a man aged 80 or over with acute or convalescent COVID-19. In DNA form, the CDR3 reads TGTGCCTGGAGACGAGACAGGGCCCGGAGAAACACCATATATTTT. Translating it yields CAWRRDRARRNTIYF.